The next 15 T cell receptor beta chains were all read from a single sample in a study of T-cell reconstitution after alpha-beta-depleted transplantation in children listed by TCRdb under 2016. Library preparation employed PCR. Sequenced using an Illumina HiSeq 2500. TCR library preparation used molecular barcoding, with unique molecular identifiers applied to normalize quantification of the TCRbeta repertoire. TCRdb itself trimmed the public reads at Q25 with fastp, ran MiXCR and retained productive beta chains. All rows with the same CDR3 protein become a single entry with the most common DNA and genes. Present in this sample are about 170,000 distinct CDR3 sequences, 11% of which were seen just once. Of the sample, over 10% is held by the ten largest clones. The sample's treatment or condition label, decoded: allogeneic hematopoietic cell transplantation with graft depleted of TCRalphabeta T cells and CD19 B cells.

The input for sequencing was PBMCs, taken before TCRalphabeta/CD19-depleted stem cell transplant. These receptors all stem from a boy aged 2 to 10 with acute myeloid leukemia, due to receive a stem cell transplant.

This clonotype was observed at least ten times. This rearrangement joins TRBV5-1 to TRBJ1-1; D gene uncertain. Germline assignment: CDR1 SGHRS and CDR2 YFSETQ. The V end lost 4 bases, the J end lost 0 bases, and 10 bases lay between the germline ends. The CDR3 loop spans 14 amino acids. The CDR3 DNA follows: TGCGCCAGCAGCAAACAGCCCCTGAACACTGAAGCTTTCTTT. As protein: CASSKQPLNTEAFF. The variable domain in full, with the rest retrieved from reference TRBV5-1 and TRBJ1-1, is KAGVTQTPRYLIKTRGQQVTLSCSPISGHRSVSWYQQTPGQGLQFLFEYFSETQRNKGNFPGRFSGRQFSNSRSEMNVSTLELGDSALYLCASSKQPLNTEAFFGQGTRLTVV.

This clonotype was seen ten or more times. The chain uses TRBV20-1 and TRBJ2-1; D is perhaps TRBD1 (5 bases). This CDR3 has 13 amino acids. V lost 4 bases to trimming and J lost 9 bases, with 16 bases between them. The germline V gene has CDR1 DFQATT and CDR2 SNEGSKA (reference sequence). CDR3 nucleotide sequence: TGCAGTGCTAAGCAGGGTCAAGTGGGTGAGCAGTTCTTC. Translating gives CSAKQGQVGEQFF.

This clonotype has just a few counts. CDR3 bases: TGCAGTGCTAGAGGGACAGCCAACTATGGCTACACCTTC. Residues: CSARGTANYGYTF. This sequence joins TRBV20-1 and TRBJ1-2, with D perhaps TRBD1 (6 bases). V shed 1 base and J shed 2 bases, with 8 bases lying between them. The CDR3 totals 13 residues. CDR1 is DFQATT, CDR2 SNEGSKA, per germline (reference sequence).

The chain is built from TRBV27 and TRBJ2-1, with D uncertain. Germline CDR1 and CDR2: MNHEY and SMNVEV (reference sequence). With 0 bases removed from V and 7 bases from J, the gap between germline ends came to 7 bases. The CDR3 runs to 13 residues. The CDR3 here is CASSLSWTNEQFF. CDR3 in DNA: TGTGCCAGCAGTTTATCCTGGACGAATGAGCAGTTCTTC.

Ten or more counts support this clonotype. In DNA, the CDR3 is TGTGCCAGCAGTCTAATAGCGGGGGCCTACGAGCAGTACTTC. Protein: CASSLIAGAYEQYF. This chain uses TRBV28 with TRBJ2-7; 9 nucleotides match TRBD2. CDR1 is MDHEN and CDR2 is SYDVKM in the germline V gene. Trimming at V came to 5 bases and at J to 2 bases, leaving 4 bases not matched to a gene. The CDR3 contains 14 residues.

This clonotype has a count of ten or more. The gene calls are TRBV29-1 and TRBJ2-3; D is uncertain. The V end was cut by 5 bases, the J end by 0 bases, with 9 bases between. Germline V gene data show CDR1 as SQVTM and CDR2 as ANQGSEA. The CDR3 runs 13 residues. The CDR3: CSVSEASTDTQYF. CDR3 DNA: TGCAGCGTTTCAGAGGCTAGCACAGATACGCAGTATTTT.

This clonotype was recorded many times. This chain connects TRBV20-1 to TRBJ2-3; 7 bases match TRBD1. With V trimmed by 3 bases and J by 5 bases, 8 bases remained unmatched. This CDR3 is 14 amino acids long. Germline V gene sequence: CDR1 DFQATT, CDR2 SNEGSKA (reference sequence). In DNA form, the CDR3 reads TGCAGTGCTAGCCTGCAACAGGGGATAGATACGCAGTATTTT. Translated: CSASLQQGIDTQYF.

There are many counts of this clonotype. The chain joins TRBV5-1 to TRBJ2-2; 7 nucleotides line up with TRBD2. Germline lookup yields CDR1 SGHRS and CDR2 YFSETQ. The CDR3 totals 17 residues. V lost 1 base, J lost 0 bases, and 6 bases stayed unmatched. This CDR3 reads CASSLPIAGANTGELFF. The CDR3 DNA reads TGCGCCAGCAGCTTGCCCATAGCGGGTGCGAACACCGGGGAGCTGTTTTTT.

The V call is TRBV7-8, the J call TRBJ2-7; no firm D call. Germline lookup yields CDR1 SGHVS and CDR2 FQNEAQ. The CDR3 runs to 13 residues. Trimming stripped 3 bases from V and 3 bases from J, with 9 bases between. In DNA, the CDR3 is TGTGCCAGCAGCTTTGGGCACTTCTACGAGCAGTACGTC. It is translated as CASSFGHFYEQYV.

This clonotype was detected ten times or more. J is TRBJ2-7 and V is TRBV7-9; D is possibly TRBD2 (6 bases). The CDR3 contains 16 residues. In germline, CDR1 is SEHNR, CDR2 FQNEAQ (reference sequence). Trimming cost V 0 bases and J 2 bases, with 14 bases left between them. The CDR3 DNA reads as TGTGCCAGCAGCTTAGCGGAGGGACCAAAAACCTACGAGCAGTACTTC. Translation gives CASSLAEGPKTYEQYF.

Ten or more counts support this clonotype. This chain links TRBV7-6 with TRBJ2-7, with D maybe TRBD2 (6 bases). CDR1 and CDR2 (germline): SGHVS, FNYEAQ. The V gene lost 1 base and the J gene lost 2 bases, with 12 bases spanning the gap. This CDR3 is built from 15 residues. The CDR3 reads CASSLGASVAYEQYF. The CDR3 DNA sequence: TGTGCCAGCAGCTTAGGGGCTAGCGTGGCCTACGAGCAGTACTTC.

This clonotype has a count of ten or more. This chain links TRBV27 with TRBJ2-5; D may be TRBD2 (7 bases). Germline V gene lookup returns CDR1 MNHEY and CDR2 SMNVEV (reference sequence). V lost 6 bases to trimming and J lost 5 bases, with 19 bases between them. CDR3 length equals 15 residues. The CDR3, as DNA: TGTGCCAGCAGCACTCTAGGACTAGGACAGGAGACCCAGTACTTC. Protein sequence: CASSTLGLGQETQYF.

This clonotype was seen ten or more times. CDR3 nucleotides: TGTGCCAGCAGCTACTGGACAGGGGGCTCCTACGAGCAGTACTTC. It encodes CASSYWTGGSYEQYF. The chain links TRBV7-2 to TRBJ2-7, with 10 bases matching TRBD1. Germline CDR1 is SGHTA and CDR2 is FQGNSA. The CDR3 length is 15 residues. V dropped 4 bases and J dropped 0; count of bases not matched to a gene: 3.

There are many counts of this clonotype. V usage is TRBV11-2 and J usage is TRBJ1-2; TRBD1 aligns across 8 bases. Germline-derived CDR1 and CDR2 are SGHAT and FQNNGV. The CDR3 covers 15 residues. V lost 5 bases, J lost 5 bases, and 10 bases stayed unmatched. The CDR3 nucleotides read TGTGCCAGCAGCATACGACAGGGGCAGTGGTATGGCTACACCTTC. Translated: CASSIRQGQWYGYTF.

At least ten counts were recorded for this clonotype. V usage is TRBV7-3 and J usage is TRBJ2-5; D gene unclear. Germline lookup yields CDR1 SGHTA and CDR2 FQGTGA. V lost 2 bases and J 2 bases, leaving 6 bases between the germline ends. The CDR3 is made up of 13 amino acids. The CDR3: CASSLHHQETQYF. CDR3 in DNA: TGTGCCAGCAGCTTACACCATCAAGAGACCCAGTACTTC.